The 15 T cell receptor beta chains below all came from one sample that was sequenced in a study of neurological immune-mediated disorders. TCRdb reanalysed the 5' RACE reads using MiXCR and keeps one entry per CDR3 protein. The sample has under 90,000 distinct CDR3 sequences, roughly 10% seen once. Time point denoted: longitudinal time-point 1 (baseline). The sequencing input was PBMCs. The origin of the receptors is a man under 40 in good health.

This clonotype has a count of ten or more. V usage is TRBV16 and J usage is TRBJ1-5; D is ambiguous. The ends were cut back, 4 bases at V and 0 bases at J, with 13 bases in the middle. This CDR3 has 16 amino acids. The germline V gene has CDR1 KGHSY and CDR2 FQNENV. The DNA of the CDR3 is TGTGCCAGCAGCCCCGAAGGAGGGTATAGCAATCAGCCCCAGCATTTT. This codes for CASSPEGGYSNQPQHF. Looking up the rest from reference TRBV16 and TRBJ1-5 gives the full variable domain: GEEVAQTPKHLVRGEGQKAKLYCAPIKGHSYVFWYQQVLKNEFKFLISFQNENVFDETGMPKERFSAKCLPNSPCSLEIQATKLEDSAVYFCASSPEGGYSNQPQHFGDGTRLSIL.

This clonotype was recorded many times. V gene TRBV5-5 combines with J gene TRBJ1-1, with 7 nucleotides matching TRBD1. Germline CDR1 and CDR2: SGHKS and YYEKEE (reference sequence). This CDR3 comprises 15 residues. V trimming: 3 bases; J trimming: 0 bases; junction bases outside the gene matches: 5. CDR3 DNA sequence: TGTGCCAGCAGCTGGGGAGGACAGGTGAACACTGAAGCTTTCTTT. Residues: CASSWGGQVNTEAFF.

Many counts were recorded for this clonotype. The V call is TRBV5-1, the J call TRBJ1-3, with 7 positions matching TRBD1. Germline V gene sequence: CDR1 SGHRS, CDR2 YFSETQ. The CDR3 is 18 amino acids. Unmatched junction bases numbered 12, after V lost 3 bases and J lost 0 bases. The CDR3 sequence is CASSWDEGQQSSGNTIYF. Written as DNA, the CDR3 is TGCGCCAGCAGCTGGGATGAGGGACAGCAGAGCTCTGGAAACACCATATATTTT. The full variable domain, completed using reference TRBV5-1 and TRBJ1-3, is KAGVTQTPRYLIKTRGQQVTLSCSPISGHRSVSWYQQTPGQGLQFLFEYFSETQRNKGNFPGRFSGRQFSNSRSEMNVSTLELGDSALYLCASSWDEGQQSSGNTIYFGEGSWLTVV.

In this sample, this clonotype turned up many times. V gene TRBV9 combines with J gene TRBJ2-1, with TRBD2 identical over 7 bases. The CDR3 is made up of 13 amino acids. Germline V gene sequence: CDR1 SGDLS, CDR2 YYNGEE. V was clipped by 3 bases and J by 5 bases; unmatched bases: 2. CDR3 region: CASSGGGHNEQFF. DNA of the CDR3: TGTGCCAGCAGCGGCGGGGGACACAATGAGCAGTTCTTC.

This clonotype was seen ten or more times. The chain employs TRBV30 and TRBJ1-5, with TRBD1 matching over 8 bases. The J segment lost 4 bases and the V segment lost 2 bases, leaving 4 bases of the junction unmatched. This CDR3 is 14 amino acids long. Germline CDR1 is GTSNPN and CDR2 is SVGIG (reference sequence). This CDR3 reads CAWSLGQVNQPQHF. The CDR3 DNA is TGTGCCTGGAGTCTGGGACAGGTTAATCAGCCCCAGCATTTT.

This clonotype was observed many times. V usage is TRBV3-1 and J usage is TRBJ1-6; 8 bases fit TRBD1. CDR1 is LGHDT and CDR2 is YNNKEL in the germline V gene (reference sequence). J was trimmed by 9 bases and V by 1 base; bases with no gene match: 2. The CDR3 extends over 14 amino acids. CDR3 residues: CASSQGQGSSPLHF. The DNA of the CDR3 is TGTGCCAGCAGCCAAGGACAGGGGAGTTCACCCCTCCACTTT.

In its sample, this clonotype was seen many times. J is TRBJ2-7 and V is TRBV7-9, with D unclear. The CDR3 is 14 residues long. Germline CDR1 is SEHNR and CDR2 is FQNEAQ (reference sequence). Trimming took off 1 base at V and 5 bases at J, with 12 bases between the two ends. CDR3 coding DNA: TGTGCCAGCAGCTTAGACTCGGCAGGCGACGAGCAGTACTTC. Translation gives CASSLDSAGDEQYF.

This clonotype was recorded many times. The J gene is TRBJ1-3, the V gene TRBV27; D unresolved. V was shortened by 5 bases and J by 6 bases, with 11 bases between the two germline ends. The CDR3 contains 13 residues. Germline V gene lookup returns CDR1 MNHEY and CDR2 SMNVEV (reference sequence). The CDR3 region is CASSKGLQNTIYF. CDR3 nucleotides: TGTGCCAGCAGTAAGGGCCTTCAAAACACCATATATTTT.

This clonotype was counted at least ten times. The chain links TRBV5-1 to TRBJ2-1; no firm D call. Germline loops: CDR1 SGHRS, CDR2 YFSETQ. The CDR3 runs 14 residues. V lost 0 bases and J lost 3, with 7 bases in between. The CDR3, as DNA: TGCGCCAGCAGCTTGGTTTCGGGCTACAATGAGCAGTTCTTC. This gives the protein CASSLVSGYNEQFF.

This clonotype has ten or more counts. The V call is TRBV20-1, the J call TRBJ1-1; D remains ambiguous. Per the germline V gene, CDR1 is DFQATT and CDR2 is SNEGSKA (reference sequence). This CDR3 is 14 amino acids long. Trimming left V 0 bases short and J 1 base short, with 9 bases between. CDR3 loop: CSARDRAANTEAFF. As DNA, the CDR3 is TGCAGTGCTAGAGATAGAGCGGCGAACACTGAAGCTTTCTTT.

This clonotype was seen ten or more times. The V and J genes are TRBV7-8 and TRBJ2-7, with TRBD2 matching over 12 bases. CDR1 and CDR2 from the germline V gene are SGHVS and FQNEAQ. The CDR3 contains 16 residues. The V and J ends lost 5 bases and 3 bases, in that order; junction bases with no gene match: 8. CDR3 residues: CASSTRTSGIDYEQYF. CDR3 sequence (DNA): TGTGCCAGCAGCACGCGGACTAGCGGGATTGACTACGAGCAGTACTTC. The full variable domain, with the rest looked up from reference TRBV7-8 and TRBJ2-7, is GAGVSQSPRYKVAKRGQDVALRCDPISGHVSLFWYQQALGQGPEFLTYFQNEAQLDKSGLPSDRFFAERPEGSVSTLKIQRTQQEDSAVYLCASSTRTSGIDYEQYFGPGTRLTVT.

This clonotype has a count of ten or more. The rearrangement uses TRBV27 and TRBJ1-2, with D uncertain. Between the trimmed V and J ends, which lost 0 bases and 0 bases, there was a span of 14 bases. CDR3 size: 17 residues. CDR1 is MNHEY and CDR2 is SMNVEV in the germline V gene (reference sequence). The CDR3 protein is CASSLSTAYQANYGYTF. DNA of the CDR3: TGTGCCAGCAGTTTATCGACCGCCTATCAAGCTAACTATGGCTACACCTTC.

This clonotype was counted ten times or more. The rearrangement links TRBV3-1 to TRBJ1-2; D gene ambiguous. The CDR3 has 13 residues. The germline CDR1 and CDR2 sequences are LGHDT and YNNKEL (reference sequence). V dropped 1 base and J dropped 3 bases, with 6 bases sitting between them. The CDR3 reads CASSQVIDYGYTF. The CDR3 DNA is TGTGCCAGCAGCCAAGTAATCGACTATGGCTACACCTTC.

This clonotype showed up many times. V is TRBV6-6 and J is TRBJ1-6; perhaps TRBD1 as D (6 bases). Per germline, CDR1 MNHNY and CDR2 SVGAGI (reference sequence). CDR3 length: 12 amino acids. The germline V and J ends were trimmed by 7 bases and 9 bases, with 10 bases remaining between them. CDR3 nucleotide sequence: TGTGCCAGCACCGAAGGGGGTTCACCCCTCCACTTT. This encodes CASTEGGSPLHF.

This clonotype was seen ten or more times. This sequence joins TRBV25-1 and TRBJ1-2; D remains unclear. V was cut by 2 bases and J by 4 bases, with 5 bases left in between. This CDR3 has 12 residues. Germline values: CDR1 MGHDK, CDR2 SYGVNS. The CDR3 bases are TGTGCCAGCAGTGAAGTGCTCTATGGCTACACCTTC. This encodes CASSEVLYGYTF.